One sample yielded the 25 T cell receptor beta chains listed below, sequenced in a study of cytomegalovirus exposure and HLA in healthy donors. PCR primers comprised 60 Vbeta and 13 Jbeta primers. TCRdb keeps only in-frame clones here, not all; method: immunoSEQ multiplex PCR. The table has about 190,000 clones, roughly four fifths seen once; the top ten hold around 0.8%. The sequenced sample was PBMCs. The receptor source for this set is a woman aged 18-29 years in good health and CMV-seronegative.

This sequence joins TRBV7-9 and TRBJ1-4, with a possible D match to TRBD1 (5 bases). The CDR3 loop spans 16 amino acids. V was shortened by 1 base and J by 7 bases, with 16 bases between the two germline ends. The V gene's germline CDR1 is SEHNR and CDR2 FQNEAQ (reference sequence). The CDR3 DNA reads TGTGCCAGCAGCTTAGAATGGGGGGAGAAGGCTGAAAAACTGTTTTTT. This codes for CASSLEWGEKAEKLFF.

The CDR3 reads CASSRPRDRICTWEQYF. CDR3 bases: TGTGCCAGCAGCAGGCCCCGGGACAGGATTTGTACATGGGAGCAGTACTTC. The chain joins TRBV21-1 to TRBJ2-7; the table's D call, TRBD1, was not checked against the DNA. TRBV21-1 is tagged as a pseudogene. The CDR3 is 17 amino acids.

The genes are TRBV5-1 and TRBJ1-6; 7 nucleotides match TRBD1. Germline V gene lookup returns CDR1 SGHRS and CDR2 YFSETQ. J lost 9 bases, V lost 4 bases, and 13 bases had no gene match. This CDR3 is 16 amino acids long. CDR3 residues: CASSAVTGDRSSPLHF. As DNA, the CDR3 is TGCGCCAGCAGCGCTGTAACAGGGGATAGGAGTTCACCCCTCCACTTT.

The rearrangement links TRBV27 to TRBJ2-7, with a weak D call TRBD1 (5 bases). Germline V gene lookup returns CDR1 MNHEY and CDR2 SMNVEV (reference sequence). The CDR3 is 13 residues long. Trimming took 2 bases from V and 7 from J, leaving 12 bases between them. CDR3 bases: TGTGCCAGCAGTTTAACAGGTCGCGGAGAGCAGTACTTC. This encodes CASSLTGRGEQYF.

DNA of the CDR3: TGTGCCAGCAGTTGTCGTCTGTGGGTAGCGTCCTACGAGCAGTACTTC. This encodes CASSCRLWVASYEQYF. The chain recombines TRBV6-7 with TRBJ2-5, with D perhaps TRBD2 (5 bases). The DNA end is more similar to TRBJ2-7, so the J call may be wrong. TRBV6-7 is noted as an ORF with a role that remains uncertain. The CDR3 spans 16 residues.

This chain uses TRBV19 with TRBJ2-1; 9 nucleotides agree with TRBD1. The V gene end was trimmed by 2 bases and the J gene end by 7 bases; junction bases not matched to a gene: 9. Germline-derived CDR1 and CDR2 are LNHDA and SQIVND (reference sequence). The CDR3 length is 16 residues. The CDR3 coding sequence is TGTGCCAGTAGTATACCTACAGGGGGCGTAACAAATGAGCAGTTCTTC. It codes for CASSIPTGGVTNEQFF.

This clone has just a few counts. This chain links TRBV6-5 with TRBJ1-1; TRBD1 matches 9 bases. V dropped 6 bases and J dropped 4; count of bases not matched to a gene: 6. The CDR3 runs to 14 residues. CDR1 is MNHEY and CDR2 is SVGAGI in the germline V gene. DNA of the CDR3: TGTGCCAGCAGGTGGGGACAGGGAATCACTGAAGCTTTCTTT. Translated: CASRWGQGITEAFF.

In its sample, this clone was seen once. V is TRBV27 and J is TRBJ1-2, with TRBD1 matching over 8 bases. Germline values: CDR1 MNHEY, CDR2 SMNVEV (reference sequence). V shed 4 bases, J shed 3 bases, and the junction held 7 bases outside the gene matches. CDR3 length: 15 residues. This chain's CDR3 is CASSSPDRGHYGYTF. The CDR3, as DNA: TGTGCCAGCAGTTCCCCCGACAGGGGCCACTATGGCTACACCTTC.

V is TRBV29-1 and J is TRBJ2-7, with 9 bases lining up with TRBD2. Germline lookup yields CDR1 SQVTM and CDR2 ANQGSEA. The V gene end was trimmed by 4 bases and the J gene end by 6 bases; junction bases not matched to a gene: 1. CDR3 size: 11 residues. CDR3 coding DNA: TGCAGCGTTGGCGGGGGGGGCGAGCAGTACTTC. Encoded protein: CSVGGGGEQYF.

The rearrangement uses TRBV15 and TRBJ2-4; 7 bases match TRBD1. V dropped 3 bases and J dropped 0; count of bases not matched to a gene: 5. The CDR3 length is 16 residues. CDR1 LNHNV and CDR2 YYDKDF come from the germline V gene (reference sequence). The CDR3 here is CATSRTGLLAKNIQYF. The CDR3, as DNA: TGTGCCACCAGCAGGACAGGGCTCCTAGCCAAAAACATTCAGTACTTC.

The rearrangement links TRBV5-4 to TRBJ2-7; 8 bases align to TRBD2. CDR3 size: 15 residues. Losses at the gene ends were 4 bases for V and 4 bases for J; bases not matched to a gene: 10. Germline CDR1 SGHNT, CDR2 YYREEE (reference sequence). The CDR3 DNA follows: TGTGCCAGCAGCCCCCCGGGGGGGCTGGGATACGAGCAGTACTTC. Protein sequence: CASSPPGGLGYEQYF.

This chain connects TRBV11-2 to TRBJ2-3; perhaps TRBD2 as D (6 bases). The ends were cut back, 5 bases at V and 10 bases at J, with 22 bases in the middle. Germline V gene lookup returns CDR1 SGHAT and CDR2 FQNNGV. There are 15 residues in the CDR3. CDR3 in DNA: TGTGCCAGCAGCCACCCCGGGACTGCAAGAATGGCGCAGTATTTT. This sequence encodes CASSHPGTARMAQYF.

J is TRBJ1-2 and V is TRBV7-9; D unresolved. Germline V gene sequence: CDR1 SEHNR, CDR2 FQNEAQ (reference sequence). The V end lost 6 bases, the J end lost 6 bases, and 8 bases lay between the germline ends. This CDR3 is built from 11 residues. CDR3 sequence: CASRFTHGYTF. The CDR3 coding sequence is TGTGCCAGCAGATTTACACATGGCTACACCTTC.

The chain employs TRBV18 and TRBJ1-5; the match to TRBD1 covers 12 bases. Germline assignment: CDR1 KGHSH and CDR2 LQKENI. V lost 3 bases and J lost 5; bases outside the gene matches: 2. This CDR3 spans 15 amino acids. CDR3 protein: CASSPGTGGDQPQHF. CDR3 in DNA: TGTGCCAGCTCACCCGGGACAGGGGGCGATCAGCCCCAGCATTTT.

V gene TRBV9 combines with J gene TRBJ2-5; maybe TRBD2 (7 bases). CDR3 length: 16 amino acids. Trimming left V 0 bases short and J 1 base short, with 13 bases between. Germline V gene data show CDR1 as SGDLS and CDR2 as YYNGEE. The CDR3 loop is CASSVGWAGAQETQYF. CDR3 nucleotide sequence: TGTGCCAGCAGCGTAGGATGGGCGGGGGCCCAAGAGACCCAGTACTTC. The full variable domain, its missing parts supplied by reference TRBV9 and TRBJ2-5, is DSGVTQTPKHLITATGQRVTLRCSPRSGDLSVYWYQQSLDQGLQFLIQYYNGEERAKGNILERFSAQQFPDLHSELNLSSLELGDSALYFCASSVGWAGAQETQYFGPGTRLLVL.

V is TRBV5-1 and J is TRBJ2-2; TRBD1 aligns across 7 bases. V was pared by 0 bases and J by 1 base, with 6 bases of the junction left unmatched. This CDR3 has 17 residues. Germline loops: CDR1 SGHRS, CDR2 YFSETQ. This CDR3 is CASSLAYDRENTGELFF. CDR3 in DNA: TGCGCCAGCAGCTTGGCTTATGACAGGGAGAACACCGGGGAGCTGTTTTTT.

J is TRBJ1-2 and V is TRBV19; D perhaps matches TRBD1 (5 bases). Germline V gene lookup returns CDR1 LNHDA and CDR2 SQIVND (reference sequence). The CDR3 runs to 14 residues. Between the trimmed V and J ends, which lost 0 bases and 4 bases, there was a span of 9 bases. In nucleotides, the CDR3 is TGTGCCAGTAGTATAGATCGACAGATCTATGGCTACACCTTC. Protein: CASSIDRQIYGYTF. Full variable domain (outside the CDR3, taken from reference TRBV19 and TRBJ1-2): DGGITQSPKYLFRKEGQNVTLSCEQNLNHDAMYWYRQDPGQGLRLIYYSQIVNDFQKGDIAEGYSVSREKKESFPLTVTSAQKNPTAFYLCASSIDRQIYGYTFGSGTRLTVV.

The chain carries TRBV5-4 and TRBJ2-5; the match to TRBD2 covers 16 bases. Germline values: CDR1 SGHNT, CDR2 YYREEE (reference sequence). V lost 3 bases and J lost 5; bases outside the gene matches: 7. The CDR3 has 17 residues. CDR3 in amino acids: CASSSGTSGRAGETQYF. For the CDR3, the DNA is TGTGCCAGCAGCTCCGGGACTAGCGGGAGGGCAGGCGAGACCCAGTACTTC.

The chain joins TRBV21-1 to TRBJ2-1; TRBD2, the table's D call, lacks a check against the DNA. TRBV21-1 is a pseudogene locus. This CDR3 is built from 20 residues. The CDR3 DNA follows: TGTGCCAGCAGCCCCCAGCCCCTCACACACATACAGCGGGATTCTGGTGAGCAGTTCTTC. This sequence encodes CASSPQPLTHIQRDSGEQFF.

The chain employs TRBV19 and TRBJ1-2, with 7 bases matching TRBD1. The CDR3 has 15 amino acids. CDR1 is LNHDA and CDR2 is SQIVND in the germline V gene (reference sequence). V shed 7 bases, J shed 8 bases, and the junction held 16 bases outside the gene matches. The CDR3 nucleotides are TGTGCCAGTACCCCATCGACAGGGATCTATGGCGGCTACACCTTC. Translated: CASTPSTGIYGGYTF. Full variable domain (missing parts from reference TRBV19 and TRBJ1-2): DGGITQSPKYLFRKEGQNVTLSCEQNLNHDAMYWYRQDPGQGLRLIYYSQIVNDFQKGDIAEGYSVSREKKESFPLTVTSAQKNPTAFYLCASTPSTGIYGGYTFGSGTRLTVV.

CDR3 sequence: CASSLSGGFTEAFF. DNA for the CDR3: TGTGCCAGCAGTTTATCGGGAGGGTTCACTGAAGCTTTCTTT. The rearrangement joins TRBV27 to TRBJ1-1; D gene unclear. The V end was cut by 0 bases, the J end by 4 bases, with 9 bases between. The CDR3 consists of 14 residues. CDR1 and CDR2 from the germline V gene are MNHEY and SMNVEV (reference sequence).

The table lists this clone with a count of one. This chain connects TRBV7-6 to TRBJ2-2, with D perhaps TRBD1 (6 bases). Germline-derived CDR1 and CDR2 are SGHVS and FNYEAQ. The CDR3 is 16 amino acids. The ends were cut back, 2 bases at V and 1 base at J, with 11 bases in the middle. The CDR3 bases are TGTGCCAGCAGCTTAAAGGGGGTTGGGAACACCGGGGAGCTGTTTTTT. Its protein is CASSLKGVGNTGELFF.

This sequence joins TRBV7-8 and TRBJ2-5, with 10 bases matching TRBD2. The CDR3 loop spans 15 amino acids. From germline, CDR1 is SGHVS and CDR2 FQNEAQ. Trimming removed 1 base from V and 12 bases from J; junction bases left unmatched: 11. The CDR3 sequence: CASSLGGLAGGREYF. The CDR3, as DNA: TGTGCCAGCAGCTTAGGGGGTTTAGCGGGGGGCCGTGAGTACTTC.

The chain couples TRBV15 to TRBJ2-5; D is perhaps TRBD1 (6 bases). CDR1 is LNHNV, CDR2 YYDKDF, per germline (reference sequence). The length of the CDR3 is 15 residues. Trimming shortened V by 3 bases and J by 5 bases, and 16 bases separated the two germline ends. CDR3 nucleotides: TGTGCCACCAGCAGGGGGGCAGGGGTGGGGGAGACCCAGTACTTC. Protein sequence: CATSRGAGVGETQYF.

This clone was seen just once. CDR3 bases: TGTGCCAGCACAGTCCCCAGGGCTAAAAGTAACTATGGCTACACCTTC. Translating it yields CASTVPRAKSNYGYTF. The chain couples TRBV28 to TRBJ1-2; possible D gene TRBD1, 5 bases. The CDR3 extends over 16 amino acids. V shed 7 bases and J shed 1 base, with 19 bases lying between them. Germline V gives CDR1 MDHEN, CDR2 SYDVKM.